A single sample gave rise to the 32 T cell receptor beta chains below, sequenced in a study of T cell repertoires in cytomegalovirus infection. From the reads, TCRdb called clonotypes with MiXCR, one entry per CDR3 protein. Here the sample spans about 300,000 distinct CDR3 sequences, around 9.1% being singletons. The material sequenced was PBMCs. The receptor set was obtained from a human donor in good health (CMV status not recorded). Some clones in this sample may be carry-over from other donors' samples.

This clonotype was detected many times. The V gene is TRBV20-1, the J gene TRBJ1-5, with 7 positions matching TRBD1. This CDR3 comprises 14 residues. V was clipped by 1 base and J by 4 bases; unmatched bases: 4. Germline loops: CDR1 DFQATT, CDR2 SNEGSKA (reference sequence). In DNA form, the CDR3 reads TGCAGTGCTAGAGGAGGGACAGCTAATCAGCCCCAGCATTTT. Translated, it gives CSARGGTANQPQHF.

This clonotype was detected ten times or more. The rearrangement uses TRBV7-8 and TRBJ1-5; tentative D call: TRBD1 (5 bases). CDR3 length: 13 amino acids. CDR1 and CDR2 (germline): SGHVS, FQNEAQ. Deletions cut 5 bases from V and 7 bases from J, with 12 bases between. The CDR3 loop is CASSLRGRQPQHF. The CDR3 DNA reads TGTGCCAGCAGCCTACGGGGCAGGCAGCCCCAGCATTTT.

This clonotype showed up just a few times. V gene TRBV14 combines with J gene TRBJ2-5; no clear D gene. The germline V and J ends were trimmed by 0 bases and 5 bases, with 10 bases remaining between them. The CDR3 runs to 14 residues. Germline CDR1 reads SGHDN; CDR2 reads FVKESK. The CDR3 nucleotides are TGTGCCAGCAGCCAAGACAGTAGCCGGGAGACCCAGTACTTC. Amino acids: CASSQDSSRETQYF.

The chain uses TRBV3-1 and TRBJ2-5; 7 positions match TRBD2. The CDR3 loop spans 14 amino acids. V shed 7 bases and J 5 bases; nucleotides not matched to a gene: 10. Per the germline V gene, CDR1 is LGHDT and CDR2 is YNNKEL (reference sequence). For the CDR3, the DNA is TGTGCCAGCACCCTATTGACTAGCACTGAGACCCAGTACTTC. It codes for CASTLLTSTETQYF.

This clonotype was seen at least ten times. The chain carries TRBV28 and TRBJ1-5; D might be TRBD1 (6 bases). Germline V gene sequence: CDR1 MDHEN, CDR2 SYDVKM. CDR3 length: 15 amino acids. V was cut by 3 bases and J by 3 bases, with 12 bases left in between. CDR3 region: CASSLRGLSNQPQHF. The CDR3 bases are TGTGCCAGCAGTTTGCGGGGGCTCTCCAATCAGCCCCAGCATTTT.

The table lists this clonotype with many counts. V gene TRBV7-2 combines with J gene TRBJ2-5; 9 bases match TRBD2. J gave up 4 bases and V 5 bases, and 5 bases lay outside the gene matches. This CDR3 is built from 14 residues. Germline CDR1 reads SGHTA; CDR2 reads FQGNSA. The CDR3, as DNA: TGTGCCAGCAGCGCGGGGGGGGGTCGAGAGACCCAGTACTTC. Protein: CASSAGGGRETQYF. The variable domain in full, with the rest retrieved from reference TRBV7-2 and TRBJ2-5, is GAGVSQSPSNKVTEKGKDVELRCDPISGHTALYWYRQSLGQGLEFLIYFQGNSAPDKSGLPSDRFSAERTGGSVSTLTIQRTQQEDSAVYLCASSAGGGRETQYFGPGTRLLVL.

This clonotype was counted between two and nine times. V and J are TRBV5-6 and TRBJ2-1, with D unclear. Deletions cut 2 bases from V and 3 bases from J, with 15 bases between. Germline V gives CDR1 SGHDT, CDR2 YYEEEE. The CDR3 consists of 16 residues. CDR3 sequence (DNA): TGTGCCAGCAGCTTAGGCGGAATGACCCTCTACAATGAGCAGTTCTTC. Protein sequence: CASSLGGMTLYNEQFF.

This clonotype was detected ten times or more. The chain has TRBV6-5 and TRBJ1-4, with TRBD1 identical over 7 bases. The CDR3 is 17 amino acids. Germline-derived CDR1 and CDR2 are MNHEY and SVGAGI. J was trimmed by 5 bases and V by 6 bases; bases with no gene match: 15. The CDR3 DNA is TGTGCCAGCAGGATAACAGGGGCCCAAACCGGGAATGAAAAACTGTTTTTT. It encodes CASRITGAQTGNEKLFF.

Many counts were recorded for this clonotype. The chain employs TRBV6-1 and TRBJ2-6, with 8 nucleotides matching TRBD1. The V gene end was trimmed by 5 bases and the J gene end by 1 base; junction bases not matched to a gene: 10. Germline values: CDR1 MNHNS, CDR2 SASEGT. The CDR3 contains 18 residues. The CDR3 is CASSYPGQGISGANVLTF. CDR3 nucleotides: TGTGCCAGCAGTTATCCTGGACAGGGAATTTCTGGGGCCAACGTCCTGACTTTC.

The chain carries TRBV20-1 and TRBJ1-5; D uncertain. This CDR3 contains 12 residues. Germline values: CDR1 DFQATT, CDR2 SNEGSKA (reference sequence). The DNA of the CDR3 is TGCAGCAAGTCAGACGGCAATCAGCCCCAGCATTTT. Translation gives CSKSDGNQPQHF.

With respect to this clonotype: A read error is possible here, since a much larger clone lies one base away. V is TRBV5-3 and J is TRBJ2-1, with 7 bases identical to TRBD2. TRBV5-3 belongs to the ORF category, with a function that is uncertain. The CDR3 extends over 16 amino acids. CDR3 loop: CASSPYSGASYNKQFF. The CDR3 DNA reads as TGTGCCAGCAGCCCCTACAGCGGGGCCTCCTACAATAAGCAGTTCTTC.

The sample holds many counts of this clonotype. The chain has TRBV10-3 and TRBJ1-1, with D maybe TRBD1 (5 bases). V lost 3 bases and J 7 bases, leaving 24 bases between the germline ends. CDR3 size: 17 residues. The V gene's germline CDR1 is ENHRY and CDR2 SYGVKD. The CDR3 region is CAISDPWEGRPGGEAFF. CDR3 coding DNA: TGTGCCATCAGTGACCCTTGGGAGGGACGACCTGGGGGTGAAGCTTTCTTT.

The table lists this clonotype with a few counts. The gene calls are TRBV3-1 and TRBJ2-1; 8 nucleotides agree with TRBD1. The CDR3 is 14 residues long. Germline-derived CDR1 and CDR2 are LGHDT and YNNKEL (reference sequence). J lost 12 bases, V lost 5 bases, and 12 bases had no gene match. CDR3: CASSIRGQASGQFF. CDR3 in DNA: TGTGCCAGCAGCATTCGGGGACAGGCCTCGGGGCAGTTCTTC.

The rearrangement links TRBV14 to TRBJ2-3; D not certain. The CDR3 covers 13 residues. CDR1 SGHDN and CDR2 FVKESK come from the germline V gene. Trimming shortened V by 4 bases and J by 6 bases, and 11 bases separated the two germline ends. The CDR3 is CASSLKFRDTQYF. Here the CDR3 DNA reads TGTGCCAGCAGCCTAAAATTCCGCGATACGCAGTATTTT. The whole variable domain, remainder taken from reference TRBV14 and TRBJ2-3, is EAGVTQFPSHSVIEKGQTVTLRCDPISGHDNLYWYRRVMGKEIKFLLHFVKESKQDESGMPNNRFLAERTGGTYSTLKVQPAELEDSGVYFCASSLKFRDTQYFGPGTRLTVL.

This clonotype was counted ten times or more. The genes are TRBV7-9 and TRBJ1-1; D not resolved. This CDR3 has 14 amino acids. Per the germline V gene, CDR1 is SEHNR and CDR2 is FQNEAQ (reference sequence). V was pared by 2 bases and J by 0 bases, with 7 bases between. CDR3 nucleotide sequence: TGTGCCAGCAGCTTATCGACGGTGAACACTGAAGCTTTCTTT. Translating gives CASSLSTVNTEAFF.

This clonotype was detected ten times or more. V gene TRBV20-1 combines with J gene TRBJ1-4, with no clear D. The CDR3 loop spans 16 amino acids. Germline CDR1 is DFQATT and CDR2 is SNEGSKA (reference sequence). V was trimmed by 2 bases and J by 2 bases, leaving 15 bases between them. The chain's CDR3 is CSARSIYGQTNEKLFF. CDR3 sequence (DNA): TGCAGTGCTAGAAGCATTTACGGCCAGACTAATGAAAAACTGTTTTTT.

This clonotype has at least ten counts. This sequence joins TRBV7-9 and TRBJ1-1; D unresolved. The CDR3 spans 13 residues. Looked up from germline, CDR1 is SEHNR and CDR2 is FQNEAQ (reference sequence). V was trimmed by 2 bases and J by 8 bases, leaving 12 bases between them. The CDR3 reads CASSLPLRREAFF. The CDR3 nucleotides are TGTGCCAGCAGCTTACCCCTCAGGCGGGAAGCTTTCTTT.

This clonotype was found a few times. The chain uses TRBV5-1 and TRBJ2-5; TRBD2 agrees at 7 bases. V shed 6 bases, J shed 4 bases, and the junction held 9 bases outside the gene matches. The CDR3 consists of 14 residues. The V gene's germline CDR1 is SGHRS and CDR2 YFSETQ. The CDR3 nucleotides are TGCGCCAGCAAAAAGGGCGGGGGAGGAGAGACCCAGTACTTC. It is translated as CASKKGGGGETQYF.

The sample holds many counts of this clonotype. This chain links TRBV7-9 with TRBJ2-7; D is perhaps TRBD2 (5 bases). V was clipped by 6 bases and J by 9 bases, with 18 bases between them. The CDR3 loop spans 13 amino acids. Germline V gene sequence: CDR1 SEHNR, CDR2 FQNEAQ (reference sequence). The CDR3 DNA reads as TGTGCCAGCAGTTACATCTATAGCGACGGGCAGTACTTC. It codes for CASSYIYSDGQYF. The full variable domain, with the rest looked up from reference TRBV7-9 and TRBJ2-7, is DTGVSQNPRHKITKRGQNVTFRCDPISEHNRLYWYRQTLGQGPEFLTYFQNEAQLEKSRLLSDRFSAERPKGSFSTLEIQRTEQGDSAMYLCASSYIYSDGQYFGPGTRLTVT.

This clonotype appeared many times. This chain joins TRBV18 and TRBJ1-4, with 9 bases that match TRBD1. The germline V gene has CDR1 KGHSH and CDR2 LQKENI. Trimming removed 3 bases from V and 7 bases from J; junction bases left unmatched: 6. This CDR3 contains 15 residues. The CDR3 nucleotides are TGTGCCAGCTCACCTTCCGGGACAGGGAGTGAAAAACTGTTTTTT. Its translation: CASSPSGTGSEKLFF.

The table lists this clonotype with many counts. V and J are TRBV5-1 and TRBJ2-1; D is undetermined. Trimming cost V 4 bases and J 0 bases, with 11 bases left between them. Germline V gene lookup returns CDR1 SGHRS and CDR2 YFSETQ. The CDR3 consists of 15 residues. CDR3 loop: CASSADGSSYNEQFF. The CDR3 nucleotides are TGCGCCAGCAGCGCAGACGGTAGCTCCTACAATGAGCAGTTCTTC.

This clonotype was observed a few times. The gene calls are TRBV5-1 and TRBJ2-1; 9 bases line up with TRBD2. Germline-derived CDR1 and CDR2 are SGHRS and YFSETQ. V shed 5 bases and J 2 bases; nucleotides not matched to a gene: 2. The CDR3 runs 14 residues. Written as DNA, the CDR3 is TGCGCCAGCAGGGGCGGGGGGGCCTACAATGAGCAGTTCTTC. This translates into CASRGGGAYNEQFF.

This clonotype was seen repeatedly, ten times or more. The chain couples TRBV28 to TRBJ1-2; D gene ambiguous. The germline V gene encodes CDR1 MDHEN and CDR2 SYDVKM. There are 13 residues in the CDR3. Trimming stripped 4 bases from V and 8 bases from J, with 14 bases between. The CDR3: CASSSHYQEGYTF. CDR3 bases: TGTGCCAGCAGTTCCCACTATCAGGAAGGCTACACCTTC.

This clonotype appeared many times. The gene calls are TRBV29-1 and TRBJ2-2; tentative D call: TRBD2 (6 bases). V was pared by 5 bases and J by 1 base, with 11 bases between. The CDR3 spans 14 residues. CDR1 SQVTM and CDR2 ANQGSEA come from the germline V gene. The CDR3 loop reads CSVRRGENTGELFF. In nucleotides, the CDR3 is TGCAGCGTTCGTCGCGGGGAGAACACCGGGGAGCTGTTTTTT.

This clonotype was recorded many times. V usage is TRBV7-8 and J usage is TRBJ1-1, with 8 bases aligning to TRBD1. V lost 5 bases to trimming and J lost 2 bases; unmatched junction nucleotides: 10. Germline CDR1 reads SGHVS; CDR2 reads FQNEAQ. This CDR3 spans 16 amino acids. CDR3 protein: CASSPRTGYDNTEAFF. In DNA form, the CDR3 reads TGTGCCAGCAGCCCGAGGACAGGGTATGATAACACTGAAGCTTTCTTT.

This clonotype has ten or more counts. The chain uses TRBV7-8 and TRBJ1-6; 8 nucleotides align to TRBD1. The CDR3 is 15 amino acids. The germline gives CDR1 SGHVS, CDR2 FQNEAQ. Trimming took 4 bases from V and 7 from J; bases not matched to a gene: 6. In DNA form, the CDR3 reads TGTGCCAGCAGCTATGGACAGGGAGCCAATTCACCCCTCCACTTT. Translation: CASSYGQGANSPLHF. The variable domain in full, completed from reference TRBV7-8 and TRBJ1-6, reads GAGVSQSPRYKVAKRGQDVALRCDPISGHVSLFWYQQALGQGPEFLTYFQNEAQLDKSGLPSDRFFAERPEGSVSTLKIQRTQQEDSAVYLCASSYGQGANSPLHFGNGTRLTVT.

The table lists this clonotype with many counts. The V call is TRBV7-2, the J call TRBJ1-2; tentatively, D is TRBD1 (5 bases). Germline CDR1 reads SGHTA; CDR2 reads FQGNSA. V was clipped by 4 bases and J by 7 bases, with 13 bases between them. CDR3 size: 13 residues. CDR3 region: CASSSGGSGGYTF. The CDR3 DNA reads TGTGCCAGCAGCTCGGGGGGGAGTGGTGGCTACACCTTC.

The sample holds many counts of this clonotype. The J gene is TRBJ2-3, the V gene TRBV7-2; TRBD2 agrees at 7 bases. V was clipped by 5 bases and J by 2 bases; unmatched bases: 7. CDR3 length equals 15 residues. In germline, CDR1 is SGHTA, CDR2 FQGNSA. In DNA, the CDR3 is TGTGCCAGCAGCCTGGTGGGGGGGGACACAGATACGCAGTATTTT. Translation: CASSLVGGDTDTQYF.

This clonotype was counted many times. This chain uses TRBV7-9 with TRBJ1-1; D gene uncertain. Trimming took 5 bases from V and 1 from J, leaving 8 bases between them. The CDR3 consists of 13 residues. CDR1 and CDR2 from the germline V gene are SEHNR and FQNEAQ (reference sequence). CDR3 coding DNA: TGTGCCAGCAGCCATGCAAAGAACACTGAAGCTTTCTTT. Translation: CASSHAKNTEAFF.

This clonotype has at least ten counts. The chain employs TRBV5-1 and TRBJ2-1; 9 bases are shared with TRBD2. V dropped 8 bases and J dropped 7; count of bases not matched to a gene: 13. CDR1 and CDR2 (germline): SGHRS, YFSETQ. The CDR3 runs to 15 residues. The CDR3 coding sequence is TGCGCCAGTAACCGCGGGCCTAGCGGGGAAAATGAGCAGTTCTTC. Its translation: CASNRGPSGENEQFF.

About this clonotype itself: This likely comes from a read error, as the CDR3 has no conserved phenylalanine or tryptophan at its end. The limits of the CDR3 on the DNA are not certain, so only TCRdb's listed CDR3 is given. The J gene is TRBJ1-2, the V gene TRBV5-8; the D segment call TRBD1 is taken from the table without a DNA check. Looked up from germline, CDR1 is SGHTS and CDR2 is YDEGEE. The CDR3 spans 11 residues, counting both ends. The CDR3 sequence is CASSVGGIPLI.

This chain uses TRBV5-1 with TRBJ1-1, with D maybe TRBD1 (5 bases). This CDR3 has 16 residues. CDR1 is SGHRS and CDR2 is YFSETQ in the germline V gene. Deletions cut 0 bases from V and 5 bases from J, with 17 bases between. As DNA, the CDR3 is TGCGCCAGCAGCTTGGAGTCCGGGGCAACCGGAACTGAAGCTTTCTTT. Translated, it gives CASSLESGATGTEAFF.